Shown below are 16 T cell receptor beta chains from a single sample sequenced in a study of response to subunit inactivated influenza vaccine. Each CDR3 protein gets one entry after TCRdb re-called the RT-PCR reads with MiXCR. The sample holds approximately 680,000 distinct CDR3 sequences; around 14% are singletons and the top ten take around a tenth. The specimen comprised PBMCs from blood, sampled roughly 12 days after vaccination. The source is a man aged 50 to 59 who received an inactivated influenza vaccine.

The rearrangement links TRBV7-6 to TRBJ2-3, with TRBD1 matching over 7 bases. The CDR3 is made up of 12 amino acids. Trimming cost V 5 bases and J 8 bases; bases outside gene matches: 4. From germline, CDR1 is SGHVS and CDR2 FNYEAQ. The CDR3 DNA is TGTGCCAGCAGCCGAACAGGGGCTACGCAGTATTTT. This encodes CASSRTGATQYF.

The chain recombines TRBV7-2 with TRBJ2-7; no definite D call. CDR1 is SGHTA and CDR2 is FQGNSA in the germline V gene. The CDR3 covers 14 residues. The V gene lost 2 bases and the J gene lost 7 bases, with 15 bases spanning the gap. The CDR3 region is CASSLIVPPREQYF. The CDR3 DNA reads TGTGCCAGCAGCTTAATCGTCCCCCCGAGGGAGCAGTACTTC. The full variable domain, in which reference TRBV7-2 and TRBJ2-7 provide the parts outside the CDR3, is GAGVSQSPSNKVTEKGKDVELRCDPISGHTALYWYRQSLGQGLEFLIYFQGNSAPDKSGLPSDRFSAERTGGSVSTLTIQRTQQEDSAVYLCASSLIVPPREQYFGPGTRLTVT.

In this sample, this clonotype turned up a few times. This sequence joins TRBV18 and TRBJ2-3; D not resolved. The CDR3 spans 14 residues. V lost 0 bases, J lost 4 bases, and 8 bases lay in between. CDR1 and CDR2 (germline): KGHSH, LQKENI. CDR3: CASSPPMSPDTQYF. In nucleotides, the CDR3 is TGTGCCAGCTCACCACCTATGAGTCCAGATACGCAGTATTTT.

CDR3 coding DNA: TGTGCCAGCAGCTTAGGGACAGGGATTAATGAGCAGTTCTTC. It yields the protein CASSLGTGINEQFF. This chain joins TRBV7-8 and TRBJ2-1; 8 bases agree with TRBD1. The germline gives CDR1 SGHVS, CDR2 FQNEAQ. The CDR3 is 14 amino acids. J gave up 7 bases and V 1 base, and 3 bases lay outside the gene matches.

The genes are TRBV3-1 and TRBJ2-4; D possibly corresponds to TRBD1 (6 bases). Germline V CDR1 and CDR2: LGHDT, YNNKEL (reference sequence). V was pared by 5 bases and J by 5 bases, with 13 bases between. CDR3 length: 14 amino acids. In DNA form, the CDR3 reads TGTGCCAGCAGCTATCGACGACAGGAAAACATTCAGTACTTC. It codes for CASSYRRQENIQYF.

The chain links TRBV19 to TRBJ1-5, with D possibly TRBD1 on 6 matching bases. The CDR3 extends over 15 amino acids. The germline gives CDR1 LNHDA, CDR2 SQIVND (reference sequence). V was clipped by 9 bases and J by 6 bases, with 21 bases between them. CDR3 bases: TGTGCCAGCACCTTCGGGCAGGGGCCAGGTCAGCCCCAGCATTTT. Amino acid sequence: CASTFGQGPGQPQHF.

This clonotype was found many times. V is TRBV9 and J is TRBJ2-1; 7 nucleotides match TRBD2. V dropped 0 bases and J dropped 3; count of bases not matched to a gene: 3. Germline V gives CDR1 SGDLS, CDR2 YYNGEE. The CDR3 is 15 residues long. The DNA for the CDR3 is TGTGCCAGCAGCGTAGTGCCGGGGGGCTACAATGAGCAGTTCTTC. Residues: CASSVVPGGYNEQFF. The complete variable domain, with remaining parts taken from reference TRBV9 and TRBJ2-1, reads DSGVTQTPKHLITATGQRVTLRCSPRSGDLSVYWYQQSLDQGLQFLIQYYNGEERAKGNILERFSAQQFPDLHSELNLSSLELGDSALYFCASSVVPGGYNEQFFGPGTRLTVL.

V gene TRBV7-2 combines with J gene TRBJ1-2, with 11 bases aligning to TRBD1. The ends lost 1 base at V and 4 bases at J; junction bases unmatched: 5. The CDR3 contains 16 residues. The germline V gene has CDR1 SGHTA and CDR2 FQGNSA. This CDR3 reads CASSLVWTGGRYGYTF. The CDR3 coding sequence is TGTGCCAGCAGCTTAGTATGGACAGGGGGCCGCTATGGCTACACCTTC.

The chain has TRBV12-3 or TRBV12-4 and TRBJ2-7, with 7 bases that match TRBD2. J gave up 3 bases and V 3 bases, and 8 bases lay outside the gene matches. The CDR3 loop spans 15 amino acids. The CDR3, as DNA: TGTGCCAGCAGTTTTTCGGCGGCGGGGGTCTACGAGCAGTACTTC. Translated: CASSFSAAGVYEQYF.

This chain uses TRBV5-6 with TRBJ1-2, with 10 positions matching TRBD1. The V and J ends lost 5 bases and 4 bases, in that order; junction bases with no gene match: 5. CDR3 length equals 14 residues. Germline-derived CDR1 and CDR2 are SGHDT and YYEEEE. The CDR3 coding sequence is TGTGCCAGCAGGGGGACAGGGGACGCCTATGGCTACACCTTC. This codes for CASRGTGDAYGYTF.

The chain couples TRBV7-9 to TRBJ1-1; D unclear. The CDR3 is 14 amino acids. Germline V CDR1 and CDR2: SEHNR, FQNEAQ (reference sequence). The V end lost 8 bases, the J end lost 9 bases, and 22 bases lay between the germline ends. As DNA, the CDR3 is TGTGCCAGCGGGGAAAGACACCCCAAGGCCCAAGCTTTCTTT. This codes for CASGERHPKAQAFF.

In its sample, this clonotype was seen many times. The chain uses TRBV12-3 or TRBV12-4 and TRBJ2-3, with D possibly TRBD1 on 6 matching bases. V was cut by 6 bases and J by 2 bases, with 12 bases left in between. The CDR3 length is 14 residues. The CDR3 bases are TGTGCCAGCAGAAGGGGGTCGACCACAGATACGCAGTATTTT. Translating gives CASRRGSTTDTQYF.

The genes are TRBV6-2 or TRBV6-3 and TRBJ2-7; 8 bases fit TRBD1. The CDR3 has 15 amino acids. J was trimmed by 5 bases and V by 2 bases; bases with no gene match: 8. Germline lookup yields CDR1 MNHEY and CDR2 SVGEGT. CDR3 coding DNA: TGTGCCAGCAGTTACCTGGACAGGGAAACGGACGAGCAGTACTTC. It yields the protein CASSYLDRETDEQYF.

The CDR3 bases are TGTGCCATGGGCGGGGGCGGCACAGATACGCAGTATTTT. Protein: CAMGGGGTDTQYF. The chain is built from TRBV5-2 and TRBJ2-3; the table assigns TRBD1, which was not confirmed against the DNA. TRBV5-2 is a listed pseudogene. The CDR3 is made up of 13 amino acids.

The chain recombines TRBV5-8 with TRBJ1-1; perhaps TRBD1 as D (6 bases). Germline CDR1 and CDR2: SGHTS and YDEGEE. This CDR3 spans 15 amino acids. Trimming pared 2 bases from V and 1 base from J, leaving 12 bases between. CDR3 amino acids: CASSFPTGANTEAFF. CDR3 sequence (DNA): TGTGCCAGCAGCTTCCCGACAGGAGCGAACACTGAAGCTTTCTTT.

This clonotype was recorded a few times. This rearrangement joins TRBV5-1 to TRBJ2-1; 11 nucleotides match TRBD2. CDR1 is SGHRS, CDR2 YFSETQ, per germline. The V segment lost 4 bases and the J segment 5 bases; nucleotides outside the gene matches: 8. CDR3 length: 16 residues. CDR3 loop: CASSDTSGGPHNEQFF. The CDR3, as DNA: TGCGCCAGCAGCGATACTAGCGGGGGACCCCACAATGAGCAGTTCTTC.